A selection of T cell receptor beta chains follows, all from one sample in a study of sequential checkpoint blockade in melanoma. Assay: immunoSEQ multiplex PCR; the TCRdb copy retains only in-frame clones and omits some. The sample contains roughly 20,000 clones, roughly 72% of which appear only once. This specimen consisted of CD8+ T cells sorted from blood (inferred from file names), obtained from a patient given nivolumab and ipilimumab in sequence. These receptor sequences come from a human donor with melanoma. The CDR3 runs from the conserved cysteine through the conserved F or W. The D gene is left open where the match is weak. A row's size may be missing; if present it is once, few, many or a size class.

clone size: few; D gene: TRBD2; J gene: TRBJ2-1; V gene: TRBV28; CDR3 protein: CASSPLLSGTPYNEQFF; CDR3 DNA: TGTGCCAGCAGTCCTCTGCTTAGCGGGACTCCCTACAATGAGCAGTTCTTC
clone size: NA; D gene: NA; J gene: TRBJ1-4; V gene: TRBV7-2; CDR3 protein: CASSFGGDNEKLFF; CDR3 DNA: TGTGCCAGCAGCTTCGGGGGAGACAATGAAAAACTGTTTTTT
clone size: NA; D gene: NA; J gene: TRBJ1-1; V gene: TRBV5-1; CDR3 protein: CASSLRGYTEAFF; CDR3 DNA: TGCGCCAGCAGCTTGCGCGGGTACACTGAAGCTTTCTTT
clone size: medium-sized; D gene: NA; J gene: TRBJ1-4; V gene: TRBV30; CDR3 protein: CAWDYGREKLFF; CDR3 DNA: TGTGCCTGGGACTACGGGAGGGAAAAACTGTTTTTT
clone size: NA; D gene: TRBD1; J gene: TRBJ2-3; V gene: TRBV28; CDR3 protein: CASQLGDRGSDTQYF; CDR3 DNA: TGTGCCAGCCAACTCGGAGACAGGGGATCAGATACGCAGTATTTT
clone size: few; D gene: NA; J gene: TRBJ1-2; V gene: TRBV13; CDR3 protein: CASSSGSPTFYGYTF; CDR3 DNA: TGTGCCAGCAGCTCAGGGAGTCCTACTTTCTATGGCTACACCTTC
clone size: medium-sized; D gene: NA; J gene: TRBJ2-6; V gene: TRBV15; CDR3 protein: CATSIGSGANVLTF; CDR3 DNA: TGTGCCACCAGCATAGGGAGCGGGGCCAACGTCCTGACTTTC
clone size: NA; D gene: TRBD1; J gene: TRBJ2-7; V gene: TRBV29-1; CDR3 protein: CSVLGGSVYEQYF; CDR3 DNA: TGCAGCGTACTAGGGGGCTCAGTGTACGAGCAGTACTTC
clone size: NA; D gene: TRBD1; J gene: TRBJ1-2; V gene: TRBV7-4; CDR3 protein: CASSERQGGGYTF; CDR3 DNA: TGTGCCAGCAGCGAGAGACAGGGGGGTGGCTACACCTTC
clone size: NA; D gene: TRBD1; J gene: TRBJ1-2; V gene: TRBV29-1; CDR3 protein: CSAGQGDGGYTF; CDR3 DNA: TGCAGCGCAGGACAGGGGGATGGCGGCTACACCTTC
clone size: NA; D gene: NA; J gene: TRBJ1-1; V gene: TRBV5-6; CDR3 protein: CASSLWEGRRTEAFF; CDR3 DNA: TGTGCCAGCAGCTTGTGGGAGGGACGGAGGACTGAAGCTTTCTTT
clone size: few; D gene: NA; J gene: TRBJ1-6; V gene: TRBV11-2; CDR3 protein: CASSVDLRGSPLHF; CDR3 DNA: TGTGCCAGCAGCGTCGACTTAAGGGGTTCACCCCTCCACTTT
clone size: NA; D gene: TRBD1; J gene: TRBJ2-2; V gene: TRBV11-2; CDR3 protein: CASSLDDGTEPTGELFF; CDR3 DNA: TGTGCCAGCAGCTTAGACGACGGGACAGAGCCCACCGGGGAGCTGTTTTTT
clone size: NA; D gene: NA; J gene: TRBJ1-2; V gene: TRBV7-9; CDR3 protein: CASSSDYGYTF; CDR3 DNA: TGTGCCAGCAGCTCAGACTATGGCTACACCTTC
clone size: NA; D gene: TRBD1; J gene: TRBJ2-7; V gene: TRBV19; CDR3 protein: CASSIEGQGSSEQYF; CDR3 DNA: TGTGCCAGTAGTATTGAGGGACAGGGCAGTTCCGAGCAGTACTTC
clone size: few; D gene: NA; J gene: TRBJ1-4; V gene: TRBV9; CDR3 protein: CASSVNGETNEKLFF; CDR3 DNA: TGTGCCAGCAGCGTAAATGGGGAGACTAATGAAAAACTGTTTTTT
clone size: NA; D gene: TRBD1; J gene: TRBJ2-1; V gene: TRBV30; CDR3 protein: CAWSGVRGRRLGGHVPYNEQFF; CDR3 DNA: TGTGCCTGGAGTGGAGTCAGGGGGCGCAGATTGGGCGGGCATGTCCCCTACAATGAGCAGTTCTTC
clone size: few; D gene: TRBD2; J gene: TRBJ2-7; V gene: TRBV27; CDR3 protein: CASSLQREGPYEQYF; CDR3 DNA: TGTGCCAGCAGTCTCCAGCGGGAGGGCCCTTACGAGCAGTACTTC
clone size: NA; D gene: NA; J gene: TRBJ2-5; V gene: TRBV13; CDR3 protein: CASSLGSRAETQYF; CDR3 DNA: TGTGCCAGCAGCTTAGGTTCCCGAGCAGAGACCCAGTACTTC
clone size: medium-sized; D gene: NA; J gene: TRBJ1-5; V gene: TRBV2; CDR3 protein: CASSEWGDQPQHF; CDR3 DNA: TGTGCCAGCAGTGAATGGGGAGATCAGCCCCAGCATTTT
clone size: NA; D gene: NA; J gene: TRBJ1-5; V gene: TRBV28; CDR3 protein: CASSKTGVYSNQPQHF; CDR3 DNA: TGTGCCAGCAGCAAAACAGGAGTTTATAGCAATCAGCCCCAGCATTTT
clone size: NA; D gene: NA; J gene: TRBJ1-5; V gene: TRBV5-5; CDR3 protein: CASSPFQPQHF; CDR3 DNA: TGTGCCAGCAGCCCTTTTCAGCCCCAGCATTTT
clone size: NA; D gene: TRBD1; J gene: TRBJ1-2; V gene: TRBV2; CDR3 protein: CASSEGQGARGYTF; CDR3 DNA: TGTGCCAGCAGTGAGGGACAGGGGGCAAGGGGCTACACCTTC
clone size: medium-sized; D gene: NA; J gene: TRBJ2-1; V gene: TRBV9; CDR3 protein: CASSESPKLAPYNEQFF; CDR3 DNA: TGTGCCAGCAGCGAAAGCCCAAAGCTAGCCCCCTACAATGAGCAGTTCTTC
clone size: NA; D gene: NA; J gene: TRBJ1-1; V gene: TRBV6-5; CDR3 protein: CASRRGMNTEAFF; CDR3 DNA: TGTGCCAGCAGAAGGGGGATGAACACTGAAGCTTTCTTT
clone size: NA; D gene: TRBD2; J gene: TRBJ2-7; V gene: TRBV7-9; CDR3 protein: CASSVGLARTYEQYF; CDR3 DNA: TGTGCCAGCAGCGTGGGACTAGCGCGAACCTACGAGCAGTACTTC
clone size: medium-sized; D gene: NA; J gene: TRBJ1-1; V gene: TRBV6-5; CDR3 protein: CASTGGRGEAFF; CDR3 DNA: TGTGCCAGCACGGGGGGGCGTGGTGAAGCTTTCTTT
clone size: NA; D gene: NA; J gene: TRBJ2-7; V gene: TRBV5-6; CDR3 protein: CASSLADRNYEQYF; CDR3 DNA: TGTGCCAGCAGCTTGGCCGACAGAAACTACGAGCAGTACTTC
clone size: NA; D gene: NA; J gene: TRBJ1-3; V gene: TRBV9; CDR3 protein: CASSVGGGLSGNTIYF; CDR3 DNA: TGTGCCAGCAGCGTTGGAGGAGGTCTCTCTGGAAACACCATATATTTT
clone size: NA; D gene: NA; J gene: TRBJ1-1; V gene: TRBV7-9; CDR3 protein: CASSSLPGQWNTEAFF; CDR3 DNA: TGTGCCAGCAGCTCGCTTCCAGGTCAGTGGAACACTGAAGCTTTCTTT
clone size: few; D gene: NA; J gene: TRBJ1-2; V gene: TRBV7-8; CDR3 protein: CASSLTTGYGYTF; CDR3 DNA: TGTGCCAGCAGCTTAACCACAGGATATGGCTACACCTTC
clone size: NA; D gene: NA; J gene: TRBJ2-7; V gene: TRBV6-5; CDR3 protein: CASSYSSGFLYEQYF; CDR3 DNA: TGTGCCAGCAGTTACTCTAGCGGTTTCCTATACGAGCAGTACTTC
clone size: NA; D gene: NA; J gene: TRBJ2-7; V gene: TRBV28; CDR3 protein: CASSLIRGSHEQYF; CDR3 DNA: TGTGCCAGCAGTTTAATTCGGGGTTCCCACGAGCAGTACTTC
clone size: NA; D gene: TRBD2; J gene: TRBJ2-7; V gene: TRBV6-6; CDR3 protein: CASSWSGGTYEQYF; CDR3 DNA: TGTGCCAGCAGTTGGAGCGGGGGTACCTACGAGCAGTACTTC
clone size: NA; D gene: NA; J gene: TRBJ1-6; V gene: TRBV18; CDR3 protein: CASSPDRLTFNSPLHF; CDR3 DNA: TGTGCCAGCTCACCAGACAGGCTTACTTTTAATTCACCCCTCCACTTT
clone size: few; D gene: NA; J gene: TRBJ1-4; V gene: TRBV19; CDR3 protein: CASSTHPQNGKLFF; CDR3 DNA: TGTGCCAGTAGTACTCATCCACAGAATGGAAAACTGTTTTTT
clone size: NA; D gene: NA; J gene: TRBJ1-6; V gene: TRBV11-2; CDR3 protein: CASSLEMFGYYSYNSPLHF; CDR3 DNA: TGTGCCAGCAGCTTAGAAATGTTTGGCTACTACTCCTATAATTCACCCCTCCACTTT
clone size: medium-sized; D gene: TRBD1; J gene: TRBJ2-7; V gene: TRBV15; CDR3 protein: CATSRERGPNYEQYF; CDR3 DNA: TGTGCCACCAGCAGAGAAAGGGGGCCTAATTACGAGCAGTACTTC
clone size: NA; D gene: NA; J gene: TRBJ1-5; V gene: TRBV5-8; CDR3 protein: CASSHGQYSNQPQHF; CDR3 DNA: TGTGCCAGCAGCCACGGACAGTATAGCAATCAGCCCCAGCATTTT
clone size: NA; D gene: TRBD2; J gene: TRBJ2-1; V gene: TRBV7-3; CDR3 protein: CASSSRGGRGEQFF; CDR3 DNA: TGTGCCAGCAGCTCCCGGGGGGGTAGGGGTGAGCAGTTCTTC
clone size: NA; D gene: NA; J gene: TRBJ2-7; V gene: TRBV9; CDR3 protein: CASSEGSPRSYEQYF; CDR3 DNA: TGTGCCAGCAGCGAGGGGTCCCCCCGCTCCTACGAGCAGTACTTC
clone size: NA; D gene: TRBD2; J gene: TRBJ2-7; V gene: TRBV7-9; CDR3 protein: CASLRGAGYEQYF; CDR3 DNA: TGTGCCAGCTTGCGGGGGGCCGGCTACGAGCAGTACTTC
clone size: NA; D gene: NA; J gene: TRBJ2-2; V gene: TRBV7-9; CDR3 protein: CASSLAVRIFTGELFF; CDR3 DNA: TGTGCCAGCAGCTTAGCGGTCAGGATTTTCACCGGGGAGCTGTTTTTT
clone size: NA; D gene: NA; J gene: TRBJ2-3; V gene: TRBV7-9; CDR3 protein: CASSSSGVSTDTQYF; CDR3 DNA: TGTGCCAGCAGCTCTTCGGGGGTGAGCACAGATACGCAGTATTTT
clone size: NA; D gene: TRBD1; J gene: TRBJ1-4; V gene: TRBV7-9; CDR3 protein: CASNRRGLSATNEKLFF; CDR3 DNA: TGTGCCAGCAACCGGAGGGGGCTTAGCGCAACTAATGAAAAACTGTTTTTT
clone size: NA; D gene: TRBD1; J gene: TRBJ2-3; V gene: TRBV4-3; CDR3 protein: CASSQVQGDRTGTQYF; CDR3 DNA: TGCGCCAGCAGCCAAGTTCAGGGGGATCGAACGGGTACGCAGTATTTT
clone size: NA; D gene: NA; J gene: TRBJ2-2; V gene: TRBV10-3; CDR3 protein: CAISEGTSRRELFF; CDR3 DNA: TGTGCCATCAGTGAGGGGACATCGCGCCGGGAGCTGTTTTTT
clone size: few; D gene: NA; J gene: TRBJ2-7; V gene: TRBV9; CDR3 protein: CASSPGSYEQYF; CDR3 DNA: TGTGCCAGCAGCCCCGGGTCGTACGAGCAGTACTTC
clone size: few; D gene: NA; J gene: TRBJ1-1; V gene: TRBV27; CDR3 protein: CASSSPSMGHMRAEAFF; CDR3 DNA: TGTGCCAGCAGTTCCCCCTCGATGGGACATATGAGGGCTGAAGCTTTCTTT
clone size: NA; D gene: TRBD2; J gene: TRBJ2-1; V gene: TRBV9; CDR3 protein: CASSVGTSGRNEQFF; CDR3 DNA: TGTGCCAGCAGCGTAGGGACTAGCGGGAGAAATGAGCAGTTCTTC
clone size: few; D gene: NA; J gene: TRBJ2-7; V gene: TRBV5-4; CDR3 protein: CASSHGEGPEQYF; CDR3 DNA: TGTGCCAGCAGCCATGGCGAGGGTCCCGAGCAGTACTTC
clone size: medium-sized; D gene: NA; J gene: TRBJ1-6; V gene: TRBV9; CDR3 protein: CASSVTGELNSPLHF; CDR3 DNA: TGTGCCAGCAGCGTGACAGGTGAACTCAATTCACCCCTCCACTTT
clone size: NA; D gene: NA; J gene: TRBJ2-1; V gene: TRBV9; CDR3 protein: CASGRGLYNEQFF; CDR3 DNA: TGTGCCAGCGGGCGGGGGCTATACAATGAGCAGTTCTTC
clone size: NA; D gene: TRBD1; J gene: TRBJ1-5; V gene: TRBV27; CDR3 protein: CASSLGRGGNQPQHF; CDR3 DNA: TGTGCCAGCAGTTTAGGCAGGGGGGGCAATCAGCCCCAGCATTTT
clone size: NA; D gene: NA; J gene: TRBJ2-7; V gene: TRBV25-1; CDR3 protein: CASRVKYAGAYEQYF; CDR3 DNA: TGTGCCAGCAGGGTAAAATACGCCGGAGCCTACGAGCAGTACTTC
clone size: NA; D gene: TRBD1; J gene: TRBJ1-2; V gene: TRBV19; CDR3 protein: CASSTVPGQGRGYTF; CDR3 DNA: TGTGCCAGTAGTACGGTCCCGGGACAGGGAAGGGGCTACACCTTC
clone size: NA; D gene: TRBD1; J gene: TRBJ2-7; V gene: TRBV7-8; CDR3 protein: CASSSITGGYEQYF; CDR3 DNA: TGTGCCAGCAGCTCGATAACAGGGGGCTACGAGCAGTACTTC
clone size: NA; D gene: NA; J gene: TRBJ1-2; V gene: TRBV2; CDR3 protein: CASSDVAGKETNYGYTF; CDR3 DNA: TGTGCCAGCAGTGATGTCGCAGGGAAAGAAACTAACTATGGCTACACCTTC
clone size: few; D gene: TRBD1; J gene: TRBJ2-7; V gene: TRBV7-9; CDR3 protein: CASSLPWTGVGYEQYF; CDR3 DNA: TGTGCCAGCAGCTTACCCTGGACAGGGGTCGGCTACGAGCAGTACTTC
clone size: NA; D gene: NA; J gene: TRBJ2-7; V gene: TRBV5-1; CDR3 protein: CASSLKPGAYEQYF; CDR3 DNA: TGCGCCAGCAGCTTAAAACCAGGGGCCTACGAGCAGTACTTC